These T cell receptor beta chains were read from a single sample in a study of blood T cell repertoires in COVID-19. The assay was immunoSEQ multiplex PCR, and TCRdb's table has in-frame clones only and misses some. The table includes 70,000 to 80,000 clones, 75% to 95% detected once. The source material was peripheral blood. The source is a woman aged 60 to 75 with active COVID-19. CDR3s include the opening cysteine and the closing phenylalanine or tryptophan. D genes are given only for firm matches. Some rows have no size entry. The others give once, few or many, or a class for an expanded clone.

V gene: TRBV15
clone size: -
D gene: -
J gene: TRBJ2-3
CDR3 DNA: TGTGCCACCAGCACCCGACAAACGGGGGATACGCAGTATTTT
CDR3 protein: CATSTRQTGDTQYF

V gene: TRBV19
clone size: -
D gene: -
J gene: TRBJ2-1
CDR3 DNA: TGTGCCAGTAGTACCCGACAGGCTAACAATGAGCAGTTCTTC
CDR3 protein: CASSTRQANNEQFF

V gene: TRBV3-1/TRBV3-2
clone size: -
D gene: TRBD1
J gene: TRBJ2-7
CDR3 DNA: TGTGCCAGCAGCCACACAGGGGGTAACGAGCAGTACTTC
CDR3 protein: CASSHTGGNEQYF

V gene: TRBV5-1
clone size: once
D gene: TRBD1
J gene: TRBJ2-2
CDR3 DNA: TGCGCCAGCAGCTTTCGACAGGGTGGTGCCGGGGAGCTGTTTTTT
CDR3 protein: CASSFRQGGAGELFF

V gene: TRBV4-1
clone size: -
D gene: -
J gene: TRBJ2-3
CDR3 DNA: TGCGCCAGCAGCCAAGATCGTCTTTCCACAGATACGCAGTATTTT
CDR3 protein: CASSQDRLSTDTQYF

V gene: TRBV2
clone size: -
D gene: -
J gene: TRBJ2-6
CDR3 DNA: TGTGCCAGCAGTGATGAGGCAGCCTCTGGGGCCAACGTCCTGACTTTC
CDR3 protein: CASSDEAASGANVLTF

V gene: TRBV6-5
clone size: -
D gene: -
J gene: TRBJ2-7
CDR3 DNA: TGTGCCAGCAAGCTCGAGCGGCCTCCCTACGAGCAGTACTTC
CDR3 protein: CASKLERPPYEQYF

V gene: TRBV5-1
clone size: -
D gene: -
J gene: TRBJ1-3
CDR3 DNA: TGCGCCAGCAGCTTGGTGGGAGGGGGAAGCTCTGGAAACACCATATATTTT
CDR3 protein: CASSLVGGGSSGNTIYF

V gene: TRBV10-1
clone size: -
D gene: -
J gene: TRBJ2-1
CDR3 DNA: TGCGCCAGCAGAAGGGGGAATGAGCAGTTCTTC
CDR3 protein: CASRRGNEQFF

V gene: TRBV7-8
clone size: -
D gene: -
J gene: TRBJ1-6
CDR3 DNA: TGTGCCAGCAGCTTGCGCGACAACCATAATTCACCCCTCCACTTT
CDR3 protein: CASSLRDNHNSPLHF

V gene: TRBV19
clone size: -
D gene: -
J gene: TRBJ1-2
CDR3 DNA: TGTGCCAGTACCCACCCTGGCGGGGGAACCTATGGCTACACCTTC
CDR3 protein: CASTHPGGGTYGYTF

V gene: TRBV15
clone size: -
D gene: TRBD1
J gene: TRBJ2-7
CDR3 DNA: TGTGCCACCGGGCGTAGGACAGGGTCCAGCTCCTACGAGCAGTACTTC
CDR3 protein: CATGRRTGSSSYEQYF

V gene: TRBV7-2
clone size: once
D gene: TRBD2
J gene: TRBJ2-7
CDR3 DNA: TGTGCCAGCAGCCCGGGGGGGGGTTACGGGCAGTACTTC
CDR3 protein: CASSPGGGYGQYF

V gene: TRBV28
clone size: -
D gene: TRBD1
J gene: TRBJ1-4
CDR3 DNA: TGTGCCAGCAGAAGCCCCGGGACAGGGCAAGAAAAACTGTTTTTT
CDR3 protein: CASRSPGTGQEKLFF

V gene: TRBV28
clone size: -
D gene: TRBD2
J gene: TRBJ2-3
CDR3 DNA: TGTGCCAGCAGCCAACCTTTCAGGGGTAGCGGGAGTGGTCTAGCGGGAGATACGCAGTATTTT
CDR3 protein: CASSQPFRGSGSGLAGDTQYF

V gene: TRBV19
clone size: -
D gene: TRBD1
J gene: TRBJ2-1
CDR3 DNA: TGTGCCAGTAGTCCGGACAGGTCGGCGAAGAATGAGCAGTTCTTC
CDR3 protein: CASSPDRSAKNEQFF

V gene: TRBV15
clone size: -
D gene: TRBD1
J gene: TRBJ1-1
CDR3 DNA: TGTGCCACCAGCAGAAGGGACAGGGAGAACACTGAAGCTTTCTTT
CDR3 protein: CATSRRDRENTEAFF

V gene: TRBV11-2
clone size: -
D gene: -
J gene: TRBJ2-7
CDR3 DNA: TGTGCCAGCAGCCTACGACTGGGCTACGAGCAGTACTTC
CDR3 protein: CASSLRLGYEQYF

V gene: TRBV7-8
clone size: -
D gene: -
J gene: TRBJ2-7
CDR3 DNA: TGTGCCAGCAGCAGCCCGGGGGGCGCGGGGGAGCAGTACTTC
CDR3 protein: CASSSPGGAGEQYF

V gene: TRBV13
clone size: -
D gene: -
J gene: TRBJ2-1
CDR3 DNA: TGTGCCAGCAGCTTAGTCGTGAAGGCGGGTATAACCTACAATGAGCAGTTCTTC
CDR3 protein: CASSLVVKAGITYNEQFF

V gene: TRBV28
clone size: -
D gene: TRBD2
J gene: TRBJ2-7
CDR3 DNA: TGTGCCAGCAGGAGAGCGGGAGCTTTATCCTACGAGCAGTACTTC
CDR3 protein: CASRRAGALSYEQYF

V gene: TRBV7-9
clone size: -
D gene: -
J gene: TRBJ2-7
CDR3 DNA: TGTGCCAGCAGCCAAAGCGGAAATCTCAACGAGCAGTACTTC
CDR3 protein: CASSQSGNLNEQYF

V gene: TRBV7-2
clone size: -
D gene: TRBD2
J gene: TRBJ2-3
CDR3 DNA: TGTGCCAGCAACAGGTGGCTAGCGGAAGGAGATACGCAGTATTTT
CDR3 protein: CASNRWLAEGDTQYF

V gene: TRBV11-2
clone size: -
D gene: -
J gene: TRBJ2-3
CDR3 DNA: TGTGCCAGCAGCTTAGCGGGCACAGATACGCAGTATTTT
CDR3 protein: CASSLAGTDTQYF

V gene: TRBV2
clone size: -
D gene: -
J gene: TRBJ1-5
CDR3 DNA: TGTGCCAGCGGCCCAGGGAAGAGATGGGATAGGGGCAATCAGCCCCAGCATTTT
CDR3 protein: CASGPGKRWDRGNQPQHF

V gene: TRBV9
clone size: -
D gene: -
J gene: TRBJ1-4
CDR3 DNA: TGTGCCAGCAGCGCCCGTCAGGGGCGGAAACTGTTTTTT
CDR3 protein: CASSARQGRKLFF

V gene: TRBV4-1
clone size: -
D gene: TRBD2
J gene: TRBJ2-7
CDR3 DNA: TGCGCCAGCAGCGTCAGACTAGCGGGAGGGCCGCCATCGGACTACGAGCAGTACTTC
CDR3 protein: CASSVRLAGGPPSDYEQYF

V gene: TRBV18
clone size: -
D gene: -
J gene: TRBJ2-2
CDR3 DNA: TGTGCCAGCTCAAAGAACTCCGGGACTGCGAACACCGGGGAGCTGTTTTTT
CDR3 protein: CASSKNSGTANTGELFF

V gene: TRBV6-6
clone size: -
D gene: TRBD2
J gene: TRBJ2-3
CDR3 DNA: TGTGCCAGCAGCCCAAGGGGTAGCGGGATAGCGGATACGCAGTATTTT
CDR3 protein: CASSPRGSGIADTQYF

V gene: TRBV5-4
clone size: once
D gene: -
J gene: TRBJ1-4
CDR3 DNA: TGTGCCAGCAGCCCACGTCCTAATAATGAAAAACTGTTTTTT
CDR3 protein: CASSPRPNNEKLFF

V gene: TRBV4-1
clone size: few
D gene: TRBD1
J gene: TRBJ1-4
CDR3 DNA: TGCGCCAGCAGCCAAGCTCCGGGACAGGGGACGGAAAAACTGTTTTTT
CDR3 protein: CASSQAPGQGTEKLFF

V gene: TRBV6-5
clone size: -
D gene: TRBD1
J gene: TRBJ2-1
CDR3 DNA: TGTGCCAGCAGGACGGACAGGGGGGTATATGAGCAGTTCTTC
CDR3 protein: CASRTDRGVYEQFF

V gene: TRBV28
clone size: -
D gene: TRBD1
J gene: TRBJ2-1
CDR3 DNA: TGTGCCAGCAGCCCGACAGGGGGGGAGTGGAGTGAGCAGTTCTTC
CDR3 protein: CASSPTGGEWSEQFF

V gene: TRBV19
clone size: -
D gene: TRBD1
J gene: TRBJ2-3
CDR3 DNA: TGTGCCAGTAGGGACAGGGAGTACACAGATACGCAGTATTTT
CDR3 protein: CASRDREYTDTQYF

V gene: TRBV6-5
clone size: -
D gene: -
J gene: TRBJ1-2
CDR3 DNA: TGTGCCAGCAGGATTTTGGCATCCTATGGCTACACCTTC
CDR3 protein: CASRILASYGYTF

V gene: TRBV28
clone size: -
D gene: -
J gene: TRBJ2-7
CDR3 DNA: TGTGCCAGCAGTTTAGCTACCTACGAGCAGTACTTC
CDR3 protein: CASSLATYEQYF

V gene: TRBV9
clone size: -
D gene: TRBD2
J gene: TRBJ2-5
CDR3 DNA: TGTGCCAGCAGCGTAGATGACGGGAGGAAGGAGACCCAGTACTTC
CDR3 protein: CASSVDDGRKETQYF

V gene: TRBV5-6
clone size: -
D gene: -
J gene: TRBJ2-7
CDR3 DNA: TGTGCCAGCAGCCGGAGGTGGGGGGCTAGCGGCGAGCAGTACTTC
CDR3 protein: CASSRRWGASGEQYF

V gene: TRBV3-1/TRBV3-2
clone size: -
D gene: -
J gene: TRBJ2-7
CDR3 DNA: TGTGCCAGCAGCCAAGATCTTGCTAGCAACGAGCAGTACTTC
CDR3 protein: CASSQDLASNEQYF

V gene: TRBV7-8
clone size: -
D gene: TRBD1
J gene: TRBJ1-5
CDR3 DNA: TGTGCCAGCAGCTTAGCCCAGGGGGTTCATCAGCCCCAGCATTTT
CDR3 protein: CASSLAQGVHQPQHF

V gene: TRBV7-9
clone size: -
D gene: TRBD2
J gene: TRBJ2-7
CDR3 DNA: TGTGCCAGCAGCGAACCGCGGGAGGGCCGCGACGAGCAGTACTTC
CDR3 protein: CASSEPREGRDEQYF

V gene: TRBV2
clone size: -
D gene: -
J gene: TRBJ1-2
CDR3 DNA: TGTGCCAGCAGTGAAGGGAAAACAGGGACCTATTATGGCTACACCTTC
CDR3 protein: CASSEGKTGTYYGYTF

V gene: TRBV5-1
clone size: -
D gene: TRBD2
J gene: TRBJ2-3
CDR3 DNA: TGCGCCAGCAGCTCTGAGCGGGGGAGCACAGATACGCAGTATTTT
CDR3 protein: CASSSERGSTDTQYF

V gene: TRBV19
clone size: -
D gene: -
J gene: TRBJ2-1
CDR3 DNA: TGTGCCAGTAGTATAGGGCAGTACAATGAGCAGTTCTTC
CDR3 protein: CASSIGQYNEQFF

V gene: TRBV5-8
clone size: few
D gene: -
J gene: TRBJ2-3
CDR3 DNA: TGTGCCAGCAGCCCGAACTCGGGGGTATCCGCCGATACGCAGTATTTT
CDR3 protein: CASSPNSGVSADTQYF

V gene: TRBV10-3
clone size: -
D gene: -
J gene: TRBJ1-5
CDR3 DNA: TGTGCCATCAGTGATCAGAATAGCAATCAGCCCCAGCATTTT
CDR3 protein: CAISDQNSNQPQHF

V gene: TRBV29-1
clone size: -
D gene: -
J gene: TRBJ2-1
CDR3 DNA: TGCAGCGGCGGGTCGGCCGGTTCTGCTGAGCAGTTCTTC
CDR3 protein: CSGGSAGSAEQFF

V gene: TRBV28
clone size: -
D gene: TRBD1
J gene: TRBJ2-3
CDR3 DNA: TGTGCCAGCAGCGCCTGGGACAGGGGTTCAGATACGCAGTATTTT
CDR3 protein: CASSAWDRGSDTQYF

V gene: TRBV14
clone size: few
D gene: -
J gene: TRBJ2-7
CDR3 DNA: TGTGCCAGCAGTCAACGGGACTTTAGCGAGCAGTACTTC
CDR3 protein: CASSQRDFSEQYF

V gene: TRBV6-4
clone size: -
D gene: TRBD2
J gene: TRBJ2-3
CDR3 DNA: TGTGCCAGCAGTGAGACTAGCGGGAGTTCAGATACGCAGTATTTT
CDR3 protein: CASSETSGSSDTQYF

V gene: TRBV6-5
clone size: -
D gene: -
J gene: TRBJ2-5
CDR3 DNA: TGTGCCAGCAGTTACCGGAGGGAGACCCAGTACTTC
CDR3 protein: CASSYRRETQYF

V gene: TRBV5-4
clone size: -
D gene: -
J gene: TRBJ1-1
CDR3 DNA: TGTGCCAGCAGCGTCAGGGGTGGCACTGAAGCTTTCTTT
CDR3 protein: CASSVRGGTEAFF

V gene: TRBV24-1
clone size: -
D gene: TRBD2
J gene: TRBJ2-1
CDR3 DNA: TGTGCCACCAGTCGGACTAGCGGGGCGTACAATGAGCAGTTCTTC
CDR3 protein: CATSRTSGAYNEQFF

V gene: TRBV3-1/TRBV3-2
clone size: -
D gene: -
J gene: TRBJ1-1
CDR3 DNA: TGTGCCAGCAGCCGGGCACACAACACTGAAGCTTTCTTT
CDR3 protein: CASSRAHNTEAFF

V gene: TRBV7-8
clone size: once
D gene: TRBD2
J gene: TRBJ2-3
CDR3 DNA: TGTGCCAGCAGCTTGACGGGAGGGCGGGGCACAGATACGCAGTATTTT
CDR3 protein: CASSLTGGRGTDTQYF

V gene: TRBV28
clone size: -
D gene: TRBD1
J gene: TRBJ1-1
CDR3 DNA: TGTGCCAGCAGTCTTACCGGGACAGGCTTCCCCTACACTGAAGCTTTCTTT
CDR3 protein: CASSLTGTGFPYTEAFF

V gene: TRBV25-1
clone size: -
D gene: -
J gene: TRBJ2-3
CDR3 DNA: TGTGCCAGCAGTGAATTAAAGACTAGCACAGATACGCAGTATTTT
CDR3 protein: CASSELKTSTDTQYF

V gene: TRBV30
clone size: -
D gene: -
J gene: TRBJ2-5
CDR3 DNA: TGTGCCTGGAGTTCGGGGGAGGAGACCCAGTACTTC
CDR3 protein: CAWSSGEETQYF

V gene: TRBV7-2
clone size: once
D gene: TRBD2
J gene: TRBJ2-3
CDR3 DNA: TGTGCCAGCAGCCTCCGACTAGCGGGAGGGCGCCCAGATACGCAGTATTTT
CDR3 protein: CASSLRLAGGRPDTQYF

V gene: TRBV3-1/TRBV3-2
clone size: -
D gene: TRBD1
J gene: TRBJ2-7
CDR3 DNA: TGTGCCAGCAGCCAAGCAGGGACAGTCTACGAGCAGTACTTC
CDR3 protein: CASSQAGTVYEQYF